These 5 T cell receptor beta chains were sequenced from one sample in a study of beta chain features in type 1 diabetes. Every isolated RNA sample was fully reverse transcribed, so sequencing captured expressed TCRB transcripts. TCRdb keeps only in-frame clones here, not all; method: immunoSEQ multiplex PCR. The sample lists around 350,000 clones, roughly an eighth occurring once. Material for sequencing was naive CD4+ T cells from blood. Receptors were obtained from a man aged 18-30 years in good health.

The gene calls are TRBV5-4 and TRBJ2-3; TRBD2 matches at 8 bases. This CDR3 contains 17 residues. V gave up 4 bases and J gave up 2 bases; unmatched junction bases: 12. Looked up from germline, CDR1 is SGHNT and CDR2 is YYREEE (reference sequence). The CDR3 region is CASSQVKLADFTDTQYF. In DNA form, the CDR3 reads TGTGCCAGCAGCCAAGTGAAACTAGCGGATTTCACAGATACGCAGTATTTT.

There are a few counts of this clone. The CDR3 DNA sequence: TGCGCCAGCAGCCAGCCCCTGGACAGGGGAGAGCAGCCCCAGCATTTT. As protein: CASSQPLDRGEQPQHF. The chain is built from TRBV4-3 and TRBJ1-5, with 9 bases fitting TRBD1. Trimming at V came to 3 bases and at J to 7 bases, leaving 10 bases not matched to a gene. CDR1 is LGHNA, CDR2 YSLEER, per germline. The length of the CDR3 is 16 residues.

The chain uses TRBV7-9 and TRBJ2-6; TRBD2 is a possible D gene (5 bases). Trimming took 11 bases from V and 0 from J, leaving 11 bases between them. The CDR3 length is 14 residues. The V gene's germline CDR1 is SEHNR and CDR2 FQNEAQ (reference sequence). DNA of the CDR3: TGTGCCGTTTTTCGGGACTCTGGGGCCAACGTCCTGACTTTC. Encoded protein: CAVFRDSGANVLTF.

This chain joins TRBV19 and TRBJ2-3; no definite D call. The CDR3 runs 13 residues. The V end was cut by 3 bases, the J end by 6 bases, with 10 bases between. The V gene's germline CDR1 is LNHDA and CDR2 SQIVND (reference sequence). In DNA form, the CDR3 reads TGTGCCAGTAGTATCTCGAGTCTGGATACGCAGTATTTT. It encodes CASSISSLDTQYF. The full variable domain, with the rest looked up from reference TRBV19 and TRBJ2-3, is DGGITQSPKYLFRKEGQNVTLSCEQNLNHDAMYWYRQDPGQGLRLIYYSQIVNDFQKGDIAEGYSVSREKKESFPLTVTSAQKNPTAFYLCASSISSLDTQYFGPGTRLTVL.

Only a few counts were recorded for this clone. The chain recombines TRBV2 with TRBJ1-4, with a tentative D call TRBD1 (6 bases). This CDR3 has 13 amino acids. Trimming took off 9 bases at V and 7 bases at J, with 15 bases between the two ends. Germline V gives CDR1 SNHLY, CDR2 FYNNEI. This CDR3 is CASNTGFGEKLFF. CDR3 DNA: TGTGCCAGTAATACAGGGTTCGGTGAAAAACTGTTTTTT. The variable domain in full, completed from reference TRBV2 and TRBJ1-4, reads EPEVTQTPSHQVTQMGQEVILRCVPISNHLYFYWYRQILGQKVEFLVSFYNNEISEKSEIFDDQFSVERPDGSNFTLKIRSTKLEDSAMYFCASNTGFGEKLFFGSGTQLSVL.